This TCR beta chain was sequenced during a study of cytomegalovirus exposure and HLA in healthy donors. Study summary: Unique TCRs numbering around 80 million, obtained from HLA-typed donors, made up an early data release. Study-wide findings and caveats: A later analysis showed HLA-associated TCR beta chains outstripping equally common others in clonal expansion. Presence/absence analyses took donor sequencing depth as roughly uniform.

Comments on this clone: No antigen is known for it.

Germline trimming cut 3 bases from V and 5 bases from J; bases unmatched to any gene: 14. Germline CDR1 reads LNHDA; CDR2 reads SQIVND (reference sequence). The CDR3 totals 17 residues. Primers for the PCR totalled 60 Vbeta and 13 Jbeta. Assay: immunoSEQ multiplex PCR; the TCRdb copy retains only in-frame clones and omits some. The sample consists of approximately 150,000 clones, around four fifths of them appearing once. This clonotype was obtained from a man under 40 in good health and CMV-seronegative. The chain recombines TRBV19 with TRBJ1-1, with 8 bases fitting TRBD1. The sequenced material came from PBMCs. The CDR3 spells CASSIPSFDRGYTEAFF. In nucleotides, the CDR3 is TGTGCCAGTAGTATCCCATCATTCGACAGGGGCTATACTGAAGCTTTCTTT.